This record concerns one TCR beta chain sequence. CDR1 and CDR2 (germline): MGHRA, YSYEKL. This CDR3 is 14 amino acids long. V shed 1 base and J shed 13 bases, with 16 bases lying between them. The data derive from a study of blood T cell repertoires in COVID-19. About the study: The study drew acute and convalescent COVID-19 samples from the United States, Italy and Spain. The analysed material was cDNA or gDNA that came from T cells, B-cell-depleted T cells, or PBMCs.

Under the authors' procedure: The authors estimated nucleated cell counts from reference gene primer amplification. Only in-frame clones appear in the TCRdb table, and some are missing; sequencing was by immunoSEQ multiplex PCR. The D gene and trimming were derived from the DNA, and the V and J assignments and clone size from that table. The sample yields over 600,000 clones, about nine tenths seen once. This receptor was taken from a woman younger than 30 with acute or convalescent COVID-19. The V gene is TRBV4-1, the J gene TRBJ2-2, with D possibly matching TRBD1 (5 bases). Specimen: peripheral blood. CDR3 loop: CASSQGMDTTGLFF. CDR3 nucleotides: TGCGCCAGCAGCCAAGGCATGGACACCACCGGGCTGTTTTTT.